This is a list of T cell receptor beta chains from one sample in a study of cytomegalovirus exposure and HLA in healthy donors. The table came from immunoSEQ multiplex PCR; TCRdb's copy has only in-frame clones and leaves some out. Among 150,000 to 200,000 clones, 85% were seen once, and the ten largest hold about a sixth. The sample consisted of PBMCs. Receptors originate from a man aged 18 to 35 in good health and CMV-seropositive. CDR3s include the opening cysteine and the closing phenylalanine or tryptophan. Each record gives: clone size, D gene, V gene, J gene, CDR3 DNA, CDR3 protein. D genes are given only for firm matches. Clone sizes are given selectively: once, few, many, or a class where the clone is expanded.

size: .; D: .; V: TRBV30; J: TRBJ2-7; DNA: TGTGCCTGGACCTACCCGCGGCCCCCCTACGAGCAGTACTTC; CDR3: CAWTYPRPPYEQYF
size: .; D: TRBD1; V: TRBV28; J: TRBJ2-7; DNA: TGTGCCAGTAAAACAGGGGCTAACCCCTACGAGCAGTACTTC; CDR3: CASKTGANPYEQYF
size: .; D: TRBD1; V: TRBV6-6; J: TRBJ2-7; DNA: TGTGCCAGCAGCCAACAGGGGGCCGAGCAGTACTTC; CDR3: CASSQQGAEQYF
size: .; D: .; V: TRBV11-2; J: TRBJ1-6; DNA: TGTGCCAGCAGCTTTAGCCCTTCCTCCGAATCACCCCTCCACTTT; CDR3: CASSFSPSSESPLHF
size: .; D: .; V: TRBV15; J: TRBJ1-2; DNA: TGTGCCACCAGCAGAGTTTTCTCTCTGGTGGACACCCCCTATGGCTACACCTTC; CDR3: CATSRVFSLVDTPYGYTF
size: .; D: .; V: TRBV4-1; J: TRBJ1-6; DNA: TGCGCCAGCAGCCAAGAGCACGAAGCCTCCTATAATTCACCCCTCCACTTT; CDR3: CASSQEHEASYNSPLHF
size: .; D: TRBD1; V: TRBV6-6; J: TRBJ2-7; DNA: TGTGCCAGCAGTGTCGGACAGGGGGCTTCCTACGAGCAGTACTTC; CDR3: CASSVGQGASYEQYF
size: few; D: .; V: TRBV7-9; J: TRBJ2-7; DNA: TGTGCCAGCAGCTCGGACAGATTAAGCCCCTACGAGCAGTACTTC; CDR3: CASSSDRLSPYEQYF
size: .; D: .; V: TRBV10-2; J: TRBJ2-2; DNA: TGCGCCAGCACTCGGACTTCTCGGACCGGGGAGCTGTTTTTT; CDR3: CASTRTSRTGELFF
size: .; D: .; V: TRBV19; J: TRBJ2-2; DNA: TGTGCCAGTAGTCCTCGGACAGCCGGGGAGCTGTTTTTT; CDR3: CASSPRTAGELFF
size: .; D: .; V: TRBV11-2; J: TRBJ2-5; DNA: TGTGCCAGCAGCCTCCCCCAAGAGACCCAGTACTTC; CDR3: CASSLPQETQYF
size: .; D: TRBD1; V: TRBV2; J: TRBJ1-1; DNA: TGTGCCAGCAGCACGCAGGGGGAGGTGACTGAAGCTTTCTTT; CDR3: CASSTQGEVTEAFF
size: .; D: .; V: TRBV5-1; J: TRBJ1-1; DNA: TGCGCCAGCAGCGGGACTGTGAACACTGAAGCTTTCTTT; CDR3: CASSGTVNTEAFF
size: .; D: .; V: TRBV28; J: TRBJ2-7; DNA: TGTGCCAGCCTCTCAGACAGCTCCTACGAGCAGTACTTC; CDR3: CASLSDSSYEQYF
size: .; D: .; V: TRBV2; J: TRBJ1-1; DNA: TGTGCCAGCAGTGAATACGGGGACACTGAAGCTTTCTTT; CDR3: CASSEYGDTEAFF
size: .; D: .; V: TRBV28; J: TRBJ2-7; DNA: TGTGCCAGCATCACGAGGGGGTCCTGGTCCGGGCAGTACTTC; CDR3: CASITRGSWSGQYF
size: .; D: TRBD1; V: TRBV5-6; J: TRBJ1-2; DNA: TGTGCCAGCAGCTCACCCCGACAGGGGTCAGCTGGCTACACCTTC; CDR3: CASSSPRQGSAGYTF
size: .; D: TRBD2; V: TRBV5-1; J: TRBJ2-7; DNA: TGCGCCAGCAGGAATAGCGGGGGGGACGAGCAGTACTTC; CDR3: CASRNSGGDEQYF
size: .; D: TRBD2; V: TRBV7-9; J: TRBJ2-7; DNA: TGTGCCAGCAGACTAGCGGGAGCGTCCGAGCAGTACTTC; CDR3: CASRLAGASEQYF
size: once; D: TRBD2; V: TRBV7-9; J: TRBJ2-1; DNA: TGTGCCAGCAGCTTATCGCTAGCGGGAGGACACAATGAGCAGTTCTTC; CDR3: CASSLSLAGGHNEQFF
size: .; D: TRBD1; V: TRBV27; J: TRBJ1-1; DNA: TGTGCCAGCAGTTTGAAAAACAGGGGGTCCCACACTGAAGCTTTCTTT; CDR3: CASSLKNRGSHTEAFF
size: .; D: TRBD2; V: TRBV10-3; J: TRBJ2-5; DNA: TGTGCCACACTAGCGGGGAACCAAGAGACCCAGTACTTC; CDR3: CATLAGNQETQYF
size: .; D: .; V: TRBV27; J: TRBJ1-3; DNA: TGTGCCAGCAGTTCATTAACACGACTAAATGGAAACACCATATATTTT; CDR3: CASSSLTRLNGNTIYF
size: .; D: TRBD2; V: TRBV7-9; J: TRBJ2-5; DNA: TGTGCCAGCAGGAGGGGAGGGGAGACCCAGTACTTC; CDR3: CASRRGGETQYF
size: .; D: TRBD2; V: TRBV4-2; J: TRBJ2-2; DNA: TGTGCCAGCAGCCAACTTAGGGAGGGTACCGGGGAGCTGTTTTTT; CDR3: CASSQLREGTGELFF
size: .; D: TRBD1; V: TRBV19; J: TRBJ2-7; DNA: TGTGCCAGTAGTCTCGGACAGGGGGCTTCCTACGAGCAGTACTTC; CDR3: CASSLGQGASYEQYF
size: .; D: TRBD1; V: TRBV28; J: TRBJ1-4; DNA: TGTGCCAGCGACAGGGCTGGTGAAAAACTGTTTTTT; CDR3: CASDRAGEKLFF
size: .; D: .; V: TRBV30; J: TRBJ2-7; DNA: TGTGCCTGGAGCCATAGCTACGAGCAGTACTTC; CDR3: CAWSHSYEQYF
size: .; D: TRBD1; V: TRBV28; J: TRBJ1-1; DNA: TGTGCCATTCAGGGGGAGACAGGGAAAACTGAAGCTTTCTTT; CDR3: CAIQGETGKTEAFF
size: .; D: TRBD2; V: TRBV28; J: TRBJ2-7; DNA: TGTGCCAGCAACCCGGGACTAGCGGGCTCCTACGAGCAGTACTTC; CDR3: CASNPGLAGSYEQYF
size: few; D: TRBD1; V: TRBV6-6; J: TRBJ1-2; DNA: TGTGCCAGCAGTTCGGGACAGGGGAATGGCTACACCTTC; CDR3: CASSSGQGNGYTF
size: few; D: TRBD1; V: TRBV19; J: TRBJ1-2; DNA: TGTGCCAGTAGGACGACAGGGGTCTATGGCTACACCTTC; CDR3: CASRTTGVYGYTF
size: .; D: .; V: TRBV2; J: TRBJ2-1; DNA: TGTGCCAGCAGTGACGGGGTAGTGAATGAGCAGTTCTTC; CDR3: CASSDGVVNEQFF
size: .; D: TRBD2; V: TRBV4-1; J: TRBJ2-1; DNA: TGCGCCAGCAGCGGATGGACTAGCGGGACATACAATGAGCAGTTCTTC; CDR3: CASSGWTSGTYNEQFF
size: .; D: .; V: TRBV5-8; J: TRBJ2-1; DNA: TGTGCCAGCAGCCAGAAGGTCAGGGGCAGGGAGCAGTTCTTC; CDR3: CASSQKVRGREQFF
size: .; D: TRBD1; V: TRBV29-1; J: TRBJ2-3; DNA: TGCAGCGTTGTGGGGACAGAAGGCACAGATACGCAGTATTTT; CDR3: CSVVGTEGTDTQYF
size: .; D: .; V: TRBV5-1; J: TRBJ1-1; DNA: TGCGCCAGCAGCTTGGCCGGGCAGGGCCCTGAAGCTTTCTTT; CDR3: CASSLAGQGPEAFF
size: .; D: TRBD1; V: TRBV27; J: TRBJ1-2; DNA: TGTGCCAGCAGTCACGGGACAGACTATGGCTACACCTTC; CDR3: CASSHGTDYGYTF
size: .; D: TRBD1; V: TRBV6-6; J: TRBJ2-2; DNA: TGTGCCAGCAGCCTCGGACAGGGAGGCACCGGGGAGCTGTTTTTT; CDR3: CASSLGQGGTGELFF
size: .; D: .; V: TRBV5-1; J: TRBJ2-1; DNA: TGCGCCAGCAGCTTGGCACGGTACAATGAGCAGTTCTTC; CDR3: CASSLARYNEQFF
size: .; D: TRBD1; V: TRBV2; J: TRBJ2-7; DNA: TGTGCCAGCAGTCACCCGGGACAGGGGGCCTACGAGCAGTACTTC; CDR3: CASSHPGQGAYEQYF
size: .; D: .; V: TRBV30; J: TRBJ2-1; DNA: TGTGCCTGGAGTGCTCCCGGGTTAGAGCAGTTCTTC; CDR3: CAWSAPGLEQFF
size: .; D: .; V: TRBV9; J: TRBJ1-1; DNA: TGTGCCAGCAGCGTAGAACTCTCGAACACTGAAGCTTTCTTT; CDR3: CASSVELSNTEAFF
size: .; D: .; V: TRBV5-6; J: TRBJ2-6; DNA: TGTGCCAGCAGCTTGGCCAGGTCCTCTGGGGCCAACGTCCTGACTTTC; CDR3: CASSLARSSGANVLTF
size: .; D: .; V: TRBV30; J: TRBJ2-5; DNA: TGTGCCTGGAGTGTACTTGGAGAGACCCAGTACTTC; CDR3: CAWSVLGETQYF
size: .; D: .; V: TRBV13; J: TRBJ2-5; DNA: TGTGCCAGCAGCCAATCCACAGGGCCTCAAGAGACCCAGTACTTC; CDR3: CASSQSTGPQETQYF
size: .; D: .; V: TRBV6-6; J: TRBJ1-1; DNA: TGTGCCCTGGGAGAGAACACTGAAGCTTTCTTT; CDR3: CALGENTEAFF
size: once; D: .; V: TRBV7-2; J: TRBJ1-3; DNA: TGTGCCAGCAGCCCGGCCTCGGCGCCGGGTGGAAACACCATATATTTT; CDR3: CASSPASAPGGNTIYF
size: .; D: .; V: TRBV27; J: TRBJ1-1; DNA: TGTGCCAGCAGCCCCGAGACAGCCGTTAACACTGAAGCTTTCTTT; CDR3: CASSPETAVNTEAFF
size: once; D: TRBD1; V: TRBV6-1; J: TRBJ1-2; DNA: TGTGCCAGCAGCGGGACAGGGTCTAACTATGGCTACACCTTC; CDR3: CASSGTGSNYGYTF